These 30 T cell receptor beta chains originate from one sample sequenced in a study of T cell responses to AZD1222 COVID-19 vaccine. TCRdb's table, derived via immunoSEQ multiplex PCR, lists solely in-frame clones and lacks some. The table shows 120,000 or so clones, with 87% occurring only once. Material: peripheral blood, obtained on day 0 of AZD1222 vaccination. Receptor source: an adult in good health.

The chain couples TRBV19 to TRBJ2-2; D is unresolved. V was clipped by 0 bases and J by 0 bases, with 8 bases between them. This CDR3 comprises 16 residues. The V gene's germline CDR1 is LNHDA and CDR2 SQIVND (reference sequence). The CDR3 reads CASSIDGGANTGELFF. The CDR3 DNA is TGTGCCAGTAGTATAGATGGCGGCGCGAACACCGGGGAGCTGTTTTTT. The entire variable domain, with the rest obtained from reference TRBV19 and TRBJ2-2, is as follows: DGGITQSPKYLFRKEGQNVTLSCEQNLNHDAMYWYRQDPGQGLRLIYYSQIVNDFQKGDIAEGYSVSREKKESFPLTVTSAQKNPTAFYLCASSIDGGANTGELFFGEGSRLTVL.

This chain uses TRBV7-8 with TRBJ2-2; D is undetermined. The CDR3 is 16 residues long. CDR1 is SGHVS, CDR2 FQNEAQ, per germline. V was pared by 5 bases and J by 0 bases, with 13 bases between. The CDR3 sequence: CASSHETGSNTGELFF. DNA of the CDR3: TGTGCCAGCAGCCACGAAACCGGTTCGAACACCGGGGAGCTGTTTTTT.

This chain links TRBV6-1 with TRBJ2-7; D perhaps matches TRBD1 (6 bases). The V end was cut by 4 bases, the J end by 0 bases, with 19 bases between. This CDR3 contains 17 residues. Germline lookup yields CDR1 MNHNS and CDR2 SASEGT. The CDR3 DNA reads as TGTGCCAGCAGTGGGGGGCTCTGGGGGCCTACCTCCTACGAGCAGTACTTC. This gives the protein CASSGGLWGPTSYEQYF.

CDR3: CASSETGGYEQYF. In nucleotides, the CDR3 is TGCGCCAGCAGTGAGACCGGGGGTTACGAGCAGTACTTC. The rearrangement joins TRBV10-2 to TRBJ2-7; possibly TRBD2 for D (6 bases). The CDR3 is 13 amino acids. V was shortened by 2 bases and J by 4 bases, with 9 bases between the two germline ends. Per the germline V gene, CDR1 is WSHSY and CDR2 is SAAADI.

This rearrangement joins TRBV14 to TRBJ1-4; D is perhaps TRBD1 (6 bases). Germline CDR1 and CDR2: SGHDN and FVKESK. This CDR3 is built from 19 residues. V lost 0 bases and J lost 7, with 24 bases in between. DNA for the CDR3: TGTGCCAGCAGCCAAGATCACTTTTGGGCGGCAGGGGTCGGTGAAAAACTGTTTTTT. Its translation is CASSQDHFWAAGVGEKLFF.

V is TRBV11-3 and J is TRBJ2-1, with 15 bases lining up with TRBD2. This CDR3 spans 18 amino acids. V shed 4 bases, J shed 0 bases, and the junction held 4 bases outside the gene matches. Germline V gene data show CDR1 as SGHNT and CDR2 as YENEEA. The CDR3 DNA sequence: TGTGCCAGCAGCTCTGGGGGACTAGCGGGAGGCTCCTACAATGAGCAGTTCTTC. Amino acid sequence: CASSSGGLAGGSYNEQFF.

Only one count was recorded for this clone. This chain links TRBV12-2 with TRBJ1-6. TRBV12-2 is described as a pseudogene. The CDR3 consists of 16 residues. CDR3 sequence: CASRLAVEGRHSPLHF. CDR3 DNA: TGTGCAAGTCGCTTAGCGGTTGAAGGGAGGCACTCACCCCTCCACTTT.

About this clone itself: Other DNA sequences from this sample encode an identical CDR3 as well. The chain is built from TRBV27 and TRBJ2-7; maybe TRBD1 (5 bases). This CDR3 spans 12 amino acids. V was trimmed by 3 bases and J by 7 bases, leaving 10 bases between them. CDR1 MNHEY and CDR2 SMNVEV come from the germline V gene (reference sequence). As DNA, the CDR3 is TGTGCCAGCAGTTTTGCAGGGTATGAGCAGTACTTC. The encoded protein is CASSFAGYEQYF.

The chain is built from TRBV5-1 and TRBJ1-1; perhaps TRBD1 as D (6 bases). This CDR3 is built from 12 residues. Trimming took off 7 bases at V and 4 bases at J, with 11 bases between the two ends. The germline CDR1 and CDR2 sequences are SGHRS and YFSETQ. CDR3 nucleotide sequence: TGCGCCAGCGGGCCCAGGGGCACTGAAGCTTTCTTT. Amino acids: CASGPRGTEAFF. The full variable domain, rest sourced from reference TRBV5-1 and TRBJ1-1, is KAGVTQTPRYLIKTRGQQVTLSCSPISGHRSVSWYQQTPGQGLQFLFEYFSETQRNKGNFPGRFSGRQFSNSRSEMNVSTLELGDSALYLCASGPRGTEAFFGQGTRLTVV.

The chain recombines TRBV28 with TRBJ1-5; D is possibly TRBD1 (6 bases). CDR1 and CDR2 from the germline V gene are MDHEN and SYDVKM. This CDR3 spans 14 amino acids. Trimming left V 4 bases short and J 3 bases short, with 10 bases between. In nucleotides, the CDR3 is TGTGCCAGCAGTTCGGGACAACTCAATCAGCCCCAGCATTTT. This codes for CASSSGQLNQPQHF.

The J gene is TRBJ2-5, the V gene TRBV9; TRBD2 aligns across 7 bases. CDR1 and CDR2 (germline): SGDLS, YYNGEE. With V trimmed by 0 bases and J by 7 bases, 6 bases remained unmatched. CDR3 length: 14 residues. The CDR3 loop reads CASSVAGRGRTQYF. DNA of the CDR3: TGTGCCAGCAGCGTAGCTGGGAGGGGACGGACCCAGTACTTC.

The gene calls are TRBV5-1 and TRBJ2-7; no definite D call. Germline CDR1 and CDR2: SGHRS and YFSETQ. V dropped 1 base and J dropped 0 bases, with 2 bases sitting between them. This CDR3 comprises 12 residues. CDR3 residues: CASSLNSYEQYF. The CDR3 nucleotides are TGCGCCAGCAGCTTGAACTCCTACGAGCAGTACTTC. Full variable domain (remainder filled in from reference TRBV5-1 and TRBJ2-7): KAGVTQTPRYLIKTRGQQVTLSCSPISGHRSVSWYQQTPGQGLQFLFEYFSETQRNKGNFPGRFSGRQFSNSRSEMNVSTLELGDSALYLCASSLNSYEQYFGPGTRLTVT.

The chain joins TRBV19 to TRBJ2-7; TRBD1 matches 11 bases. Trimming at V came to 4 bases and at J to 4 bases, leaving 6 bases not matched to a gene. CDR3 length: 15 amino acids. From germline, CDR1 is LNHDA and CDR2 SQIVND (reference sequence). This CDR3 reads CASSKGQGGVYEQYF. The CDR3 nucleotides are TGTGCCAGTAGTAAGGGACAGGGGGGTGTTTACGAGCAGTACTTC.

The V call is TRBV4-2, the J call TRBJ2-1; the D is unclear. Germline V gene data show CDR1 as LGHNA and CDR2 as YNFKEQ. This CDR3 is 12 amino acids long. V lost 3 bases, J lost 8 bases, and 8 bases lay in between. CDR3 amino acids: CASSQGFHEQFF. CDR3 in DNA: TGTGCCAGCAGCCAGGGCTTTCATGAGCAGTTCTTC.

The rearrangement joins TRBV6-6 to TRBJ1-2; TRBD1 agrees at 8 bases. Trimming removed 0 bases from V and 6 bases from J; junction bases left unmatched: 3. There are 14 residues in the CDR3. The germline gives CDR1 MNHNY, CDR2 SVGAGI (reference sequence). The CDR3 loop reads CASSYSGQGHGYTF. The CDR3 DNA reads TGTGCCAGCAGTTACTCTGGACAGGGCCATGGCTACACCTTC.

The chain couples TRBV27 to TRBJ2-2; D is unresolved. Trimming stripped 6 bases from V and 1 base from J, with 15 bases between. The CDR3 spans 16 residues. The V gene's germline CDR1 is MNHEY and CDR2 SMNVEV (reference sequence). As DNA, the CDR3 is TGTGCCAGCAGCCCCCTTAACCGATTGAACACCGGGGAGCTGTTTTTT. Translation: CASSPLNRLNTGELFF.

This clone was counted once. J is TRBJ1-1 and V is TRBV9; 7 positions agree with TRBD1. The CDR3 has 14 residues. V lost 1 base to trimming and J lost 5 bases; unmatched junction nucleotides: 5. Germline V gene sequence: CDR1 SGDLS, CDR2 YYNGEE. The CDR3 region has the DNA TGTGCCAGCAGCGTATCAGGGGGGGATACTGAAGCTTTCTTT. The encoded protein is CASSVSGGDTEAFF.

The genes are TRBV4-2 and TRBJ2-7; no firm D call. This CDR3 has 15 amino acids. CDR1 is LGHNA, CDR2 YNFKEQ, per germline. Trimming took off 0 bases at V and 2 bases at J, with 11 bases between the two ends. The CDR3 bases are TGTGCCAGCAGCCAAGAGAAGCGTACTACCTACGAGCAGTACTTC. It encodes CASSQEKRTTYEQYF.

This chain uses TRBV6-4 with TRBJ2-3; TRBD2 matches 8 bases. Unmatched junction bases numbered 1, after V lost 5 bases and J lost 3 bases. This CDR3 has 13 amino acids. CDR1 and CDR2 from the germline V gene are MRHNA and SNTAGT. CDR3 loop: CASSSGSTDTQYF. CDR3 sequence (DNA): TGTGCCAGCAGTAGCGGGAGTACAGATACGCAGTATTTT.

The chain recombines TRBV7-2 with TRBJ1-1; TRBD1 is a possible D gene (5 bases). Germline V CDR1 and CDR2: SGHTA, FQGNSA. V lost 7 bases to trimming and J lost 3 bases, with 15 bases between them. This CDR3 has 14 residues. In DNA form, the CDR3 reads TGTGCCAGCACCCTCCAGGGCATATACACTGAAGCTTTCTTT. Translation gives CASTLQGIYTEAFF.

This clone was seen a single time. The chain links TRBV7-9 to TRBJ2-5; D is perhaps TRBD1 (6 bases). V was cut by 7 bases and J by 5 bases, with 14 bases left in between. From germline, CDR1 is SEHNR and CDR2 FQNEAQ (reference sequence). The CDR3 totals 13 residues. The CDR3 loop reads CASIPTGGETQYF. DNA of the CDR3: TGTGCCAGCATCCCGACAGGTGGGGAGACCCAGTACTTC. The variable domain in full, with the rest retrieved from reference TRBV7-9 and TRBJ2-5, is DTGVSQNPRHKITKRGQNVTFRCDPISEHNRLYWYRQTLGQGPEFLTYFQNEAQLEKSRLLSDRFSAERPKGSFSTLEIQRTEQGDSAMYLCASIPTGGETQYFGPGTRLLVL.

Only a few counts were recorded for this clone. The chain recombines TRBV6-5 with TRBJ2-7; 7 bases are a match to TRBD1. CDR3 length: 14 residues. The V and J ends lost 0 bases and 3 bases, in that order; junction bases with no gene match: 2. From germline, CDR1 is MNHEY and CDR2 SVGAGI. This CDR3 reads CASSYSPGGYEQYF. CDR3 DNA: TGTGCCAGCAGTTACTCCCCAGGGGGCTACGAGCAGTACTTC.

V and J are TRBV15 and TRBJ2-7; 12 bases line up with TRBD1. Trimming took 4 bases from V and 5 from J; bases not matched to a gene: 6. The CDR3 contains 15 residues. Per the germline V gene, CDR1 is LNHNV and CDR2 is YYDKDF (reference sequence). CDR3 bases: TGTGCCACCAGCAATCCGGGACAGGGGGCCAACGAGCAGTACTTC. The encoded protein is CATSNPGQGANEQYF.

Here the CDR3 DNA reads TGTGCCAGCGCCCCCCCCCGGCCCCCCACCTACGAGCAGTACTTC. This encodes CASAPPRPPTYEQYF. The rearrangement uses TRBV2 and TRBJ2-7; D not certain. This CDR3 is built from 15 residues. Trimming pared 8 bases from V and 2 bases from J, leaving 19 bases between. Germline loops: CDR1 SNHLY, CDR2 FYNNEI. The variable domain in full, with the rest retrieved from reference TRBV2 and TRBJ2-7, is EPEVTQTPSHQVTQMGQEVILRCVPISNHLYFYWYRQILGQKVEFLVSFYNNEISEKSEIFDDQFSVERPDGSNFTLKIRSTKLEDSAMYFCASAPPRPPTYEQYFGPGTRLTVT.

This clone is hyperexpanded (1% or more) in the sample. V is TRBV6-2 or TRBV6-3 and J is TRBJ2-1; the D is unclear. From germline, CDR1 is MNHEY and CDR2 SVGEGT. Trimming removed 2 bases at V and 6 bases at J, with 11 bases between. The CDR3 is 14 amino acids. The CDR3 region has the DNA TGTGCCAGCAGTTACGGCCTAGAAGGCAATGAGCAGTTCTTC. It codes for CASSYGLEGNEQFF.

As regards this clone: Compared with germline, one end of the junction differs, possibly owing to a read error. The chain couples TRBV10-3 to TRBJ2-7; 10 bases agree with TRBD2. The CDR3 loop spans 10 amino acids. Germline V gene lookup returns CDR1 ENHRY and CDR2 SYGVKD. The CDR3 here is CAAPPSGSCF. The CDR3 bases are TGTGCCGCCCCCCCTAGCGGGAGTTGCTTC.

CDR3 DNA sequence: TGTGCCATCAGCGCCGGGACGTTAGACTACGAGCAGTACTTC. Its translation: CAISAGTLDYEQYF. V usage is TRBV10-3 and J usage is TRBJ2-7; TRBD1 or TRBD2 may be the D gene (5 bases each). Trimming took off 6 bases at V and 3 bases at J, with 15 bases between the two ends. This CDR3 region has 14 residues. Germline CDR1 ENHRY, CDR2 SYGVKD.

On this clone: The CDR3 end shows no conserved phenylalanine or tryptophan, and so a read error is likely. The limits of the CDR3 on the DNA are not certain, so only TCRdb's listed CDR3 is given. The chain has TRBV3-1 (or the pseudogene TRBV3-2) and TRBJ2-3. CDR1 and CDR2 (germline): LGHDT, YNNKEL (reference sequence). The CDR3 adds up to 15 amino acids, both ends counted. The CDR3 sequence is CASRRANIGRYLLIG.

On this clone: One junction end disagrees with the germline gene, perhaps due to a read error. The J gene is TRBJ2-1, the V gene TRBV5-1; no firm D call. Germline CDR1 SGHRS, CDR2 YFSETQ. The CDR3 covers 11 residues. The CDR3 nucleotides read TGCGCCAGCAGCGGCTACGATGAGCAGTTCTTC. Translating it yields CASSGYDEQFF.

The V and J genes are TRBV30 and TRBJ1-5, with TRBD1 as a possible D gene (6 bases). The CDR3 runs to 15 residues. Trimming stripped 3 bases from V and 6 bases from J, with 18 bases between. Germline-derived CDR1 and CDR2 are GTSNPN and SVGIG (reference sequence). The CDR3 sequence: CAWRVGGANGQPQHF. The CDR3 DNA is TGTGCCTGGAGGGTCGGGGGGGCAAATGGTCAGCCCCAGCATTTT.